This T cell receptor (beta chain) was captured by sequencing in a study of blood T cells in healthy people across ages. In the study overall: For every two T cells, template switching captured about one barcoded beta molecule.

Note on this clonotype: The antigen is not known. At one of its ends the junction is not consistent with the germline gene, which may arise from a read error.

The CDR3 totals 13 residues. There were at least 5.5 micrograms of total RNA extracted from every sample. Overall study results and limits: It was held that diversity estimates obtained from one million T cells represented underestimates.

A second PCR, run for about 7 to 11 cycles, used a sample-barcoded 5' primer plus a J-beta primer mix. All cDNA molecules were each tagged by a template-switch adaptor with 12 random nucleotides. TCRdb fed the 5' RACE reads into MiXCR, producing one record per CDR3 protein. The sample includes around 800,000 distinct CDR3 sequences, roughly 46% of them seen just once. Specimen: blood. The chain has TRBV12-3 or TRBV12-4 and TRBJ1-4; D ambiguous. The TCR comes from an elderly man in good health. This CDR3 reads CASSLWGNGKLFF. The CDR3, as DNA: TGTGCCAGCAGTTTGTGGGGAAATGGAAAACTGTTTTTT.